A single sample gave rise to the 30 T cell receptor beta chains below, sequenced in a study of T cells after yellow fever vaccination (dated by TCRdb to 2018 to 2020). Library prep was done by 5' RACE. Sequencing was carried out with an Illumina HiSeq 2500. Using fastp trimming at Q25 and MiXCR clonotype assembly, TCRdb reanalyzed the public sequencing data and kept in-frame beta chains. Records with the same CDR3 protein are collapsed into one entry carrying the most frequent genes and DNA. In all, the sample holds some 560,000 distinct CDR3 sequences, and under 25% of those were seen once. The ten largest clones add up to roughly 13% of the sample. Reading the label with the study, this specimen's treatment or condition is: live attenuated yellow fever vaccine strain. This sample comprised PBMCs, obtained 15 days after the yellow fever booster vaccination. These receptors all come from a man aged 30 to 45 who received the YFV17D yellow fever vaccine.

This clonotype has only a few counts. The rearrangement joins TRBV6-1 to TRBJ2-2, with a weak D call TRBD1 (5 bases). The CDR3 has 14 amino acids. Germline CDR1 MNHNS, CDR2 SASEGT. Between the trimmed V and J ends, which lost 6 bases and 4 bases, there was a span of 12 bases. The chain's CDR3 is CASSKGVGTGELFF. The CDR3 coding sequence is TGTGCCAGCAGCAAAGGGGTGGGCACCGGGGAGCTGTTTTTT.

There are a few counts of this clonotype. This chain joins TRBV5-5 and TRBJ2-1; perhaps TRBD2 as D (7 bases). The CDR3 extends over 15 amino acids. With 4 bases removed from V and 8 bases from J, the gap between germline ends came to 19 bases. Germline V gene data show CDR1 as SGHKS and CDR2 as YYEKEE (reference sequence). DNA for the CDR3: TGTGCCAGCAGCCCTCCGGGGGGCGTAGTATATGAGCAGTTCTTC. It specifies CASSPPGGVVYEQFF.

This chain links TRBV5-1 with TRBJ2-5; D tentatively fits TRBD1 or TRBD2 (5 bases each). The germline V and J ends were trimmed by 4 bases and 5 bases, with 12 bases remaining between them. Germline V gives CDR1 SGHRS, CDR2 YFSETQ. This CDR3 has 13 amino acids. CDR3 amino acids: CASSGGPLETQYF. The CDR3 region has the DNA TGCGCCAGCAGCGGGGGACCTTTGGAGACCCAGTACTTC.

This clonotype was counted ten times or more. The rearrangement links TRBV20-1 to TRBJ1-2; 8 positions agree with TRBD1. V was clipped by 2 bases and J by 8 bases; unmatched bases: 4. CDR3 size: 12 residues. Germline loops: CDR1 DFQATT, CDR2 SNEGSKA (reference sequence). CDR3 loop: CSARQGAGGYTF. The DNA of the CDR3 is TGCAGTGCTAGACAGGGGGCGGGGGGCTACACCTTC.

This clonotype was seen a handful of times. The genes are TRBV3-1 and TRBJ2-1, with D possibly matching TRBD1 (6 bases). CDR1 and CDR2 from the germline V gene are LGHDT and YNNKEL (reference sequence). The CDR3 extends over 15 amino acids. The V end was cut by 3 bases, the J end by 7 bases, with 16 bases between. The DNA of the CDR3 is TGTGCCAGCAGCCAGCAAACGCGGACAGCGAATGAGCAGTTCTTC. It specifies CASSQQTRTANEQFF.

The rearrangement uses TRBV7-9 and TRBJ2-1; D possibly corresponds to TRBD2 (5 bases). In germline, CDR1 is SEHNR, CDR2 FQNEAQ (reference sequence). V was trimmed by 2 bases and J by 12 bases, leaving 11 bases between them. CDR3 length equals 12 residues. CDR3 protein: CASSLLAEGQFF. DNA for the CDR3: TGTGCCAGCAGCTTACTAGCCGAGGGGCAGTTCTTC.

The chain couples TRBV5-1 to TRBJ2-1, with D uncertain. This CDR3 contains 16 residues. V was clipped by 3 bases and J by 2 bases, with 15 bases between them. From germline, CDR1 is SGHRS and CDR2 YFSETQ. Written as DNA, the CDR3 is TGCGCCAGCAGCTCCCGGCCGGAGCTCGCCTACAATGAGCAGTTCTTC. Its protein product is CASSSRPELAYNEQFF.

This clonotype was picked up a small number of times. The CDR3 DNA is TGCAGTGCTGGTCAGCCGAGGACAGTTTACAATGAGCAGTTCTTC. It specifies CSAGQPRTVYNEQFF. The chain employs TRBV20-1 and TRBJ2-1; a weak D match, TRBD1 (6 bases). The V end lost 5 bases, the J end lost 4 bases, and 18 bases lay between the germline ends. Germline lookup yields CDR1 DFQATT and CDR2 SNEGSKA (reference sequence). CDR3 length: 15 residues.

The genes are TRBV6-2 or TRBV6-3 and TRBJ2-7, with 7 positions matching TRBD1. The CDR3 spans 14 residues. The trim removed 7 bases at V and 1 base at J, leaving 7 bases unmatched. Per germline, CDR1 MNHEY and CDR2 SVGEGT. The CDR3 nucleotides read TGTGCCAGCATCGTTCGACAGGGTTCCTACGAGCAGTACTTC. It codes for CASIVRQGSYEQYF.

This clonotype was observed a few times. The chain is built from TRBV27 and TRBJ2-5; 10 bases map to TRBD2. Germline loops: CDR1 MNHEY, CDR2 SMNVEV (reference sequence). The CDR3 is 15 amino acids. The trim removed 3 bases at V and 6 bases at J, leaving 7 bases unmatched. The CDR3 spells CASSFPGLAVKTQYF. CDR3 in DNA: TGTGCCAGCAGTTTCCCTGGACTAGCGGTAAAGACCCAGTACTTC.

The V gene is TRBV15, the J gene TRBJ2-7; no firm D call. The CDR3 covers 15 residues. Germline assignment: CDR1 LNHNV and CDR2 YYDKDF (reference sequence). Deletions cut 4 bases from V and 3 bases from J, with 16 bases between. CDR3 sequence: CATSIKPYASYEQYF. In DNA, the CDR3 is TGTGCCACCAGCATTAAGCCGTACGCCAGCTACGAGCAGTACTTC.

This clonotype has more than one count but fewer than ten. The CDR3 coding sequence is TGCAGTGCTCCCTCCTCCCGGGGACAGGGGGCCGATGAGCAGTTCTTC. Its protein is CSAPSSRGQGADEQFF. This chain links TRBV20-1 with TRBJ2-1; 12 bases line up with TRBD1. Germline V gives CDR1 DFQATT, CDR2 SNEGSKA (reference sequence). V lost 5 bases to trimming and J lost 8 bases; unmatched junction nucleotides: 13. The CDR3 is 16 amino acids.

CDR3 region: CASSLFLIKETQYF. The CDR3 DNA sequence: TGTGCCAGCAGCTTATTTCTGATAAAAGAGACCCAGTACTTC. V and J are TRBV7-2 and TRBJ2-5; D unclear. Looked up from germline, CDR1 is SGHTA and CDR2 is FQGNSA. The CDR3 covers 14 residues. V was trimmed by 2 bases and J by 3 bases, leaving 10 bases between them.

This clonotype was counted a few times. The chain recombines TRBV29-1 with TRBJ2-4, with TRBD2 matching 9 bases. The CDR3 totals 12 residues. Germline V gene sequence: CDR1 SQVTM, CDR2 ANQGSEA. V dropped 5 bases and J dropped 10; count of bases not matched to a gene: 6. For the CDR3, the DNA is TGCAGCGTTCGCGAAAGCGGGGGGATTCAGTACTTC. It specifies CSVRESGGIQYF.

The table lists this clonotype with a few counts. The gene calls are TRBV10-3 and TRBJ2-7; 9 nucleotides line up with TRBD1. Losses at the gene ends were 2 bases for V and 1 base for J; bases not matched to a gene: 6. From germline, CDR1 is ENHRY and CDR2 SYGVKD. The CDR3 length is 16 residues. The chain's CDR3 is CAISELTGGASYEQYF. The CDR3 DNA reads as TGTGCCATCAGTGAGCTAACAGGGGGCGCTTCCTACGAGCAGTACTTC.

V is TRBV24-1 and J is TRBJ1-5; 7 bases map to TRBD1. This CDR3 comprises 15 residues. Looked up from germline, CDR1 is KGHDR and CDR2 is SFDVKD. With 4 bases clipped from V and 5 bases from J, the junction kept 7 bases outside the gene matches. In nucleotides, the CDR3 is TGTGCCACCAGTGACCCAGCCAGGGGGGATCAGCCCCAGCATTTT. Translating it yields CATSDPARGDQPQHF.

This clonotype was picked up a small number of times. The gene calls are TRBV11-3 and TRBJ2-1, with 9 positions matching TRBD1. CDR3 length: 13 residues. Germline CDR1 SGHNT, CDR2 YENEEA. Trimming took 4 bases from V and 12 from J; bases not matched to a gene: 7. CDR3 residues: CASSSGQGTGQFF. The CDR3 DNA is TGTGCCAGCAGCTCGGGACAGGGTACAGGGCAGTTCTTC. Combining the CDR3 with reference TRBV11-3 and TRBJ2-1 gives the whole variable domain EAGVVQSPRYKIIEKKQPVAFWCNPISGHNTLYWYLQNLGQGPELLIRYENEEAVDDSQLPKDRFSAERLKGVDSTLKIQPAELGDSAVYLCASSSGQGTGQFFGPGTRLTVL.

This clonotype was picked up a small number of times. The J gene is TRBJ1-2, the V gene TRBV6-1; possible D gene TRBD1, 5 bases. The CDR3 extends over 13 amino acids. Germline values: CDR1 MNHNS, CDR2 SASEGT. V was pared by 7 bases and J by 0 bases, with 9 bases between. Here the CDR3 reads CASTGPPNYGYTF. CDR3 nucleotides: TGTGCCAGCACGGGACCCCCTAACTATGGCTACACCTTC.

The CDR3 region has the DNA TGTGCCACCAGTAAGGGACTAGCATACGGCACAGATACGCAGTATTTT. This encodes CATSKGLAYGTDTQYF. V is TRBV24-1 and J is TRBJ2-3; TRBD2 matches 9 bases. With V trimmed by 6 bases and J by 1 base, 7 bases remained unmatched. This CDR3 region has 16 residues. Germline CDR1 is KGHDR and CDR2 is SFDVKD.

This clonotype has a handful of counts. This chain uses TRBV27 with TRBJ2-5; possible D gene TRBD2, 6 bases. With 8 bases removed from V and 0 bases from J, the gap between germline ends came to 19 bases. Looked up from germline, CDR1 is MNHEY and CDR2 is SMNVEV (reference sequence). The CDR3 totals 16 residues. The CDR3 loop reads CASRVGPSAYQETQYF. As DNA, the CDR3 is TGTGCCAGCCGGGTGGGGCCTAGCGCGTACCAAGAGACCCAGTACTTC.

The V and J genes are TRBV20-1 and TRBJ2-5, with a tentative D call TRBD2 (7 bases). CDR1 is DFQATT and CDR2 is SNEGSKA in the germline V gene (reference sequence). This CDR3 has 15 amino acids. V was clipped by 5 bases and J by 3 bases, with 19 bases between them. The CDR3 region has the DNA TGCAGTGCTCTGGGGGGGCGAGGGGCCAAAGAGACCCAGTACTTC. Protein product: CSALGGRGAKETQYF.

The CDR3 DNA reads TGTGCCAGCAGCCGGGATCGCTCACCCGACAATGAGCAGTTCTTC. It encodes CASSRDRSPDNEQFF. The chain links TRBV4-2 to TRBJ2-1; D is unclear. Looked up from germline, CDR1 is LGHNA and CDR2 is YNFKEQ. There are 15 residues in the CDR3. V dropped 4 bases and J dropped 5 bases, with 15 bases sitting between them.

The CDR3 DNA reads as TGTGCCAGCAGGGCGAGTCTAGCGGGAGTGTACGAGCAGTACTTC. It is translated as CASRASLAGVYEQYF. The chain joins TRBV12-3 or TRBV12-4 to TRBJ2-7; 10 positions match TRBD2. The CDR3 is 15 amino acids. J was trimmed by 4 bases and V by 6 bases; bases with no gene match: 9.

The chain uses TRBV20-1 and TRBJ2-4; D unresolved. The germline gives CDR1 DFQATT, CDR2 SNEGSKA (reference sequence). CDR3 size: 13 residues. CDR3 nucleotides: TGCAGCCTCATCGGACGGACGAGAAACATTCAGTACTTC. Translation gives CSLIGRTRNIQYF.

This clonotype was detected only a few times. This chain uses TRBV7-2 with TRBJ2-5; 8 positions match TRBD2. The germline V gene has CDR1 SGHTA and CDR2 FQGNSA. Germline trimming cut 3 bases from V and 4 bases from J; bases unmatched to any gene: 7. There are 15 residues in the CDR3. CDR3 in amino acids: CASSFELAGAETQYF. CDR3 nucleotide sequence: TGTGCCAGCAGCTTCGAGCTAGCGGGTGCAGAGACCCAGTACTTC.

This clonotype has just a few counts. This chain joins TRBV20-1 and TRBJ2-3; D remains ambiguous. The CDR3 contains 14 residues. Per germline, CDR1 DFQATT and CDR2 SNEGSKA (reference sequence). Trimming pared 5 bases from V and 6 bases from J, leaving 18 bases between. The DNA of the CDR3 is TGCAGTGCTCTCCCCCCGGGCCGGGTCGATACGCAGTATTTT. This codes for CSALPPGRVDTQYF.

The chain couples TRBV4-3 to TRBJ2-7; 14 bases are shared with TRBD2. The V and J ends lost 0 bases and 6 bases, in that order; junction bases with no gene match: 16. CDR1 LGHNA and CDR2 YSLEER come from the germline V gene. The CDR3 has 20 residues. For the CDR3, the DNA is TGCGCCAGCAGCCAAGAGGCGCCGACTCCGGGACTAGCGGGAGCTGTCGAGCAGTACTTC. Amino acid sequence: CASSQEAPTPGLAGAVEQYF.

Only a few counts were recorded for this clonotype. This rearrangement joins TRBV14 to TRBJ2-7, with D uncertain. Trimming took off 4 bases at V and 6 bases at J, with 16 bases between the two ends. The CDR3 extends over 14 amino acids. Germline V gives CDR1 SGHDN, CDR2 FVKESK. The CDR3 bases are TGTGCCAGCAGCCCCCAGGTTGTATCTGGCGAGCAGTACTTC. Its protein is CASSPQVVSGEQYF.

The chain combines TRBV7-2 with TRBJ2-7; 12 bases map to TRBD2. Germline V lookup: CDR1 SGHTA, CDR2 FQGNSA. Trimming took 2 bases from V and 6 from J; bases not matched to a gene: 5. CDR3 length: 15 residues. The CDR3 DNA reads as TGTGCCAGCAGCTTACGACTAGCGGGAGCCCTCGAGCAGTACTTC. This sequence encodes CASSLRLAGALEQYF.

This clonotype appeared a few times. Here the CDR3 DNA reads TGTGCCGTAGGGACAGGGGGATCTAGCACAGATACGCAGTATTTT. It codes for CAVGTGGSSTDTQYF. This chain connects TRBV10-3 to TRBJ2-3, with TRBD1 matching over 11 bases. Germline V gives CDR1 ENHRY, CDR2 SYGVKD. This CDR3 has 15 amino acids. V was pared by 11 bases and J by 0 bases, with 7 bases of the junction left unmatched.